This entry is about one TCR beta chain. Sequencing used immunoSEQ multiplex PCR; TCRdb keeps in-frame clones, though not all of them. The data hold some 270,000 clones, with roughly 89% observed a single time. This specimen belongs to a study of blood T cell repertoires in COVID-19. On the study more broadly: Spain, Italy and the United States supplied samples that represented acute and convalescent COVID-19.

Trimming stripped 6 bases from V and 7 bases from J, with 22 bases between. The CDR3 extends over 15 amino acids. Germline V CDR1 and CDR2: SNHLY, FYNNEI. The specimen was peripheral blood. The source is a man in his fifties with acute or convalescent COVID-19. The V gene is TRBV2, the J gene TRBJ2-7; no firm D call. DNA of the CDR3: TGTGCCAGCAGGCCCCTTGCCCCCGCTACAGATGAGCAGTACTTC. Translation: CASRPLAPATDEQYF. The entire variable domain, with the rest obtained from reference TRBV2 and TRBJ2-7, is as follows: EPEVTQTPSHQVTQMGQEVILRCVPISNHLYFYWYRQILGQKVEFLVSFYNNEISEKSEIFDDQFSVERPDGSNFTLKIRSTKLEDSAMYFCASRPLAPATDEQYFGPGTRLTVT.